A selection of T cell receptor beta chains follows, all from one sample in a study of regulatory dendritic cells for organ transplantation. Their cognate antigens are unknown. Produced via immunoSEQ multiplex PCR; TCRdb's table is partial and in-frame only. In the table there are about 12,000 clones, 62% of which are singletons. The sequencing input was naive CD8+ T cells from blood cultured with dendritic cells. The receptors were sampled from a human donor in good health. The CDR3 runs from the conserved cysteine through the conserved F or W. Fields, in order: J gene, D gene, V gene, clone size, CDR3 DNA, CDR3 protein. D genes are given only for firm matches. Part of the rows lack a size; the others show once, few, many or a class for expanded clones.

J: TRBJ2-5; D: .; V: TRBV7-9; size: .; DNA: TGTGCCAGCAGCTTAATACTTATGTACGGGAAAGAGACCCAGTACTTC; CDR3: CASSLILMYGKETQYF
J: TRBJ2-1; D: .; V: TRBV19; size: few; DNA: TGTGCCAGTAGTACCTCCAGCGGTTACAATGAGCAGTTCTTC; CDR3: CASSTSSGYNEQFF
J: TRBJ1-1; D: .; V: TRBV5-1; size: .; DNA: TGCGCCAGCAGCTTGGCGGACAGCAGTTCGACTGAAGCTTTCTTT; CDR3: CASSLADSSSTEAFF
J: TRBJ1-2; D: TRBD1; V: TRBV27; size: .; DNA: TGTGCCAGCAGTTCTGGGACAGCCTTATCCTATGGCTACACCTTC; CDR3: CASSSGTALSYGYTF
J: TRBJ2-1; D: .; V: TRBV19; size: .; DNA: TGTGCCAGTAGTATAGGGCCAGGGTACAATGAGCAGTTCTTC; CDR3: CASSIGPGYNEQFF
J: TRBJ2-3; D: .; V: TRBV5-6; size: .; DNA: TGTGCCAGCAGCTTTATGCGTGTCGGGTACACAGATACGCAGTATTTT; CDR3: CASSFMRVGYTDTQYF
J: TRBJ1-5; D: TRBD1; V: TRBV7-9; size: .; DNA: TGTGCCAGCAGCTCCTCTAGGGTGGACAGGGCTAATCAGCCCCAGCATTTT; CDR3: CASSSSRVDRANQPQHF
J: TRBJ2-1; D: .; V: TRBV4-1; size: .; DNA: TGCGCCAGCAGCCGGATTGACAGTAGCTCCTACAATGAGCAGTTCTTC; CDR3: CASSRIDSSSYNEQFF
J: TRBJ2-3; D: .; V: TRBV6-5; size: once; DNA: TGTGCCAGCAGTTACTCGGGCCCAGGGTCAGATACGCAGTATTTT; CDR3: CASSYSGPGSDTQYF
J: TRBJ2-7; D: TRBD1; V: TRBV12-5; size: .; DNA: TGTGCTAGTGGTTTGGGACAGGGTTACGAGCAGTACTTC; CDR3: CASGLGQGYEQYF
J: TRBJ1-5; D: .; V: TRBV2; size: .; DNA: TGTGCCAGCAGTGAAGAGAGGATTAGCAATCAGCCCCAGCATTTT; CDR3: CASSEERISNQPQHF
J: TRBJ2-5; D: TRBD2; V: TRBV19; size: .; DNA: TGTGCCAGTGGCCCCGGGACTAGCGCAAAAGAGACCCAGTACTTC; CDR3: CASGPGTSAKETQYF
J: TRBJ2-7; D: TRBD2; V: TRBV4-1; size: .; DNA: TGCGCCAGCAGCCACGACGGGGGGGCGTACGAGCAGTACTTC; CDR3: CASSHDGGAYEQYF
J: TRBJ2-7; D: .; V: TRBV18; size: .; DNA: TGTGCCAGCTCACCGACTCCCGGACAAGGAAATCTTTGGGAGCAGTACTTC; CDR3: CASSPTPGQGNLWEQYF